Presented here are 16 T cell receptor beta chains from one specimen sequenced in a study of cytomegalovirus exposure and HLA in healthy donors. In the PCR, 60 Vbeta and 13 Jbeta primers were used. Here immunoSEQ multiplex PCR was the method, and the copy in TCRdb shows in-frame clones only, minus some. The sample lists around 190,000 clones, around 87% occurring once. Sequenced material: PBMCs. The receptors derive from a woman aged 18 to 35 in good health and CMV-seronegative.

The J gene is TRBJ2-7, the V gene TRBV7-2; perhaps TRBD2 as D (6 bases). Trimming took off 1 base at V and 1 base at J, with 14 bases between the two ends. This CDR3 spans 16 amino acids. In germline, CDR1 is SGHTA, CDR2 FQGNSA. CDR3 coding DNA: TGTGCCAGCAGCTTAGTGGGCGGGGTCCCATCCTACGAGCAGTACTTC. This codes for CASSLVGGVPSYEQYF. Combining the CDR3 with reference TRBV7-2 and TRBJ2-7 gives the whole variable domain GAGVSQSPSNKVTEKGKDVELRCDPISGHTALYWYRQSLGQGLEFLIYFQGNSAPDKSGLPSDRFSAERTGGSVSTLTIQRTQQEDSAVYLCASSLVGGVPSYEQYFGPGTRLTVT.

The genes are TRBV29-1 and TRBJ1-5; the D gene is possibly TRBD1 (6 bases). Germline V lookup: CDR1 SQVTM, CDR2 ANQGSEA. This CDR3 region has 14 residues. V lost 5 bases, J lost 3 bases, and 14 bases lay in between. The CDR3 DNA reads as TGCAGCGTTCGTTCGGCAGGGGTCAATCAGCCCCAGCATTTT. Its protein is CSVRSAGVNQPQHF.

The chain employs TRBV7-2 and TRBJ2-6; 7 bases agree with TRBD1. V trimming: 0 bases; J trimming: 0 bases; junction bases outside the gene matches: 8. CDR1 and CDR2 (germline): SGHTA, FQGNSA. The CDR3 runs 19 residues. The CDR3 bases are TGTGCCAGCAGCTTAGCTCTACAGGGGCCCCCCTCTGGGGCCAACGTCCTGACTTTC. Its protein product is CASSLALQGPPSGANVLTF.

This clone has a handful of counts. The chain joins TRBV4-2 to TRBJ2-2; D is undetermined. Germline CDR1 reads LGHNA; CDR2 reads YNFKEQ. Trimming removed 0 bases at V and 4 bases at J, with 6 bases between. The CDR3 runs 14 residues. The DNA for the CDR3 is TGTGCCAGCAGCCAAGATTGGAGCACCGGGGAGCTGTTTTTT. It yields the protein CASSQDWSTGELFF.

The chain joins TRBV7-2 to TRBJ2-1, with TRBD2 matching 8 bases. The J segment lost 5 bases and the V segment lost 3 bases, leaving 3 bases of the junction unmatched. Germline CDR1 is SGHTA and CDR2 is FQGNSA. The CDR3 runs to 14 residues. This CDR3 is CASSLAGRDNEQFF. The CDR3 DNA reads TGTGCCAGCAGCTTGGCCGGGAGGGACAATGAGCAGTTCTTC.

The chain links TRBV5-5 to TRBJ1-1; the match to TRBD1 covers 7 bases. Trimming removed 4 bases from V and 5 bases from J; junction bases left unmatched: 14. The CDR3 length is 16 residues. CDR1 and CDR2 (germline): SGHKS, YYEKEE (reference sequence). CDR3 protein: CASSPLEGARGTEAFF. For the CDR3, the DNA is TGTGCCAGCAGCCCCTTGGAGGGGGCGAGAGGAACTGAAGCTTTCTTT.

This sequence joins TRBV6-4 and TRBJ2-2; D is perhaps TRBD2 (5 bases). The V and J ends lost 7 bases and 7 bases respectively, with 22 bases between them. This CDR3 region has 16 residues. Germline values: CDR1 MRHNA, CDR2 SNTAGT. The CDR3 loop is CASTNLLRVSNGELFF. The CDR3 DNA follows: TGTGCCAGCACTAACCTGCTGAGGGTAAGCAACGGGGAGCTGTTTTTT.

This clone was observed a single time. This chain joins TRBV10-3 and TRBJ2-2, with 9 bases matching TRBD2. CDR1 and CDR2 from the germline V gene are ENHRY and SYGVKD. Trimming removed 0 bases from V and 5 bases from J; junction bases left unmatched: 7. The CDR3 covers 17 residues. In DNA, the CDR3 is TGTGCCATCAGTGAGTCGGGTAGCGGGGGTGCAACCGGGGAGCTGTTTTTT. Translated: CAISESGSGGATGELFF.

This clone was recorded only once. The genes are TRBV30 and TRBJ1-1, with 8 nucleotides matching TRBD1. V shed 3 bases, J shed 4 bases, and the junction held 1 base outside the gene matches. The CDR3 loop spans 12 amino acids. Per germline, CDR1 GTSNPN and CDR2 SVGIG (reference sequence). CDR3 DNA: TGTGCCTGGAGCACAGGGGGCACTGAAGCTTTCTTT. It is translated as CAWSTGGTEAFF.

The chain combines TRBV28 with TRBJ2-7; the match to TRBD1 covers 8 bases. The length of the CDR3 is 14 residues. The germline CDR1 and CDR2 sequences are MDHEN and SYDVKM. V shed 5 bases and J 13 bases; nucleotides not matched to a gene: 16. CDR3 DNA sequence: TGTGCCAGCAGTCGACAGACAGGCTCCGGGACAGGTTACTTC. Its protein product is CASSRQTGSGTGYF.

Regarding this clone: This sample also contains other DNA sequences that code for the same CDR3. This chain joins TRBV7-9 and TRBJ1-1; D remains ambiguous. V was cut by 0 bases and J by 5 bases, with 7 bases left in between. This CDR3 is built from 13 residues. Per germline, CDR1 SEHNR and CDR2 FQNEAQ (reference sequence). The CDR3 coding sequence is TGTGCCAGCAGCTTAGCGGAGGGAACTGAAGCTTTCTTT. Amino acids: CASSLAEGTEAFF.

This clone was seen only a few times. The V and J genes are TRBV6-1 and TRBJ1-5; TRBD1 matches at 8 bases. Trimming at V came to 5 bases and at J to 5 bases, leaving 8 bases not matched to a gene. This CDR3 region has 15 residues. CDR1 MNHNS and CDR2 SASEGT come from the germline V gene. CDR3 DNA sequence: TGTGCCAGCAGTACGACAGGGGTTCGATATCAGCCCCAGCATTTT. Translated: CASSTTGVRYQPQHF.

CDR3 region: CASRYSMLQGAYGYTF. The CDR3 bases are TGTGCCAGCAGATACAGCATGCTACAGGGGGCGTATGGCTACACCTTC. The rearrangement links TRBV4-2 to TRBJ1-2; 9 bases align to TRBD1. Trimming took 6 bases from V and 5 from J; bases not matched to a gene: 13. The CDR3 is 16 amino acids. Germline values: CDR1 LGHNA, CDR2 YNFKEQ.

The V and J genes are TRBV5-1 and TRBJ2-7; 7 nucleotides agree with TRBD1. Trimming cost V 0 bases and J 1 base; bases outside gene matches: 1. The CDR3 totals 14 residues. Germline CDR1 reads SGHRS; CDR2 reads YFSETQ. CDR3 amino acids: CASSLGDRSYEQYF. CDR3 sequence (DNA): TGCGCCAGCAGCTTGGGGGACAGATCCTACGAGCAGTACTTC.

Concerning this clone: The junction does not match germline at one end; this may be a read error. The rearrangement uses TRBV6-4 and TRBJ2-2, with 7 bases aligning to TRBD2. This CDR3 region has 14 residues. Germline V gene lookup returns CDR1 MRHNA and CDR2 SNTAGT. The CDR3 DNA reads as TGTGCCAGCAGCCTAGCGGTCAACACCGGGGAGCTGCTTTTT. It encodes CASSLAVNTGELLF.

The rearrangement joins TRBV29-1 to TRBJ2-4; D is uncertain. Trimming removed 4 bases at V and 0 bases at J, with 7 bases between. The CDR3 extends over 13 amino acids. Germline V gene lookup returns CDR1 SQVTM and CDR2 ANQGSEA. DNA of the CDR3: TGCAGCGTTGCCTTGTTAGCCAAAAACATTCAGTACTTC. The encoded protein is CSVALLAKNIQYF.